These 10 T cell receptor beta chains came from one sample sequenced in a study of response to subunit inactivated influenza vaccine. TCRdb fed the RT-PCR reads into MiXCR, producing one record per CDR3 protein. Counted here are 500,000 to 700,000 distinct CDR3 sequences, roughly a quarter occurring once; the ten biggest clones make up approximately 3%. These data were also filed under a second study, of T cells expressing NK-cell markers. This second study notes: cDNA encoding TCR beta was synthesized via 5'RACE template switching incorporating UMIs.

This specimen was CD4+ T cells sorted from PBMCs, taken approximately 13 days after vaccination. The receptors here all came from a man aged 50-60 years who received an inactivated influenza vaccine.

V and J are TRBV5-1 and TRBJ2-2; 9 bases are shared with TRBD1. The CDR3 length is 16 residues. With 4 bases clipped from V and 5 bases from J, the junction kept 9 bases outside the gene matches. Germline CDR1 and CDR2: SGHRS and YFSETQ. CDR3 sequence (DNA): TGCGCCAGCAGCACACAGGGGGCGATCTTTACCGGGGAGCTGTTTTTT. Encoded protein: CASSTQGAIFTGELFF.

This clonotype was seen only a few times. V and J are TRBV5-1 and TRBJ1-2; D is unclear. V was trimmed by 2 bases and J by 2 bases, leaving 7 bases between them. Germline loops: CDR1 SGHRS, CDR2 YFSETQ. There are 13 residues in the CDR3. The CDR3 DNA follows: TGCGCCAGCAGCTTTGCAGAGAACTATGGCTACACCTTC. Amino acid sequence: CASSFAENYGYTF. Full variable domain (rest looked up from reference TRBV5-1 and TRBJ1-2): KAGVTQTPRYLIKTRGQQVTLSCSPISGHRSVSWYQQTPGQGLQFLFEYFSETQRNKGNFPGRFSGRQFSNSRSEMNVSTLELGDSALYLCASSFAENYGYTFGSGTRLTVV.

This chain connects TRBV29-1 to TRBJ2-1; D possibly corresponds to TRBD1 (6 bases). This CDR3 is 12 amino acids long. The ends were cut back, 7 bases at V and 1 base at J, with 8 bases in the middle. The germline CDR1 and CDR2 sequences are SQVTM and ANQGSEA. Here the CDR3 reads CSGTASYNEQFF. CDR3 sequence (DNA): TGCAGCGGGACAGCGTCCTACAATGAGCAGTTCTTC.

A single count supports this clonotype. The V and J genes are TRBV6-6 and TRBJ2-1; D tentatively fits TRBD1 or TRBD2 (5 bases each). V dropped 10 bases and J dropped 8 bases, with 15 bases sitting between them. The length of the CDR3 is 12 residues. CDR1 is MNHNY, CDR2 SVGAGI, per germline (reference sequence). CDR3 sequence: CAINGATDEQFF. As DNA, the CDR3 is TGTGCCATAAACGGGGCCACGGATGAGCAGTTCTTC.

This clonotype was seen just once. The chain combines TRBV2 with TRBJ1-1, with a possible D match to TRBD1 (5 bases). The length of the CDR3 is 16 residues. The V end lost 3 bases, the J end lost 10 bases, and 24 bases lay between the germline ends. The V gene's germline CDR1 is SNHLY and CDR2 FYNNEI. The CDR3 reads CASSDFLLGDSSLAFF. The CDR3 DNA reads TGTGCCAGCAGTGATTTTCTGTTGGGGGACTCTAGCTTAGCTTTCTTT.

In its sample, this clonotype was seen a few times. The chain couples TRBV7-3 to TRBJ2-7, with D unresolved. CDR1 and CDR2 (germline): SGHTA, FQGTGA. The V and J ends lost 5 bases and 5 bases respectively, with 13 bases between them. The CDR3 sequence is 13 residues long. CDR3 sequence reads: CASSPAGSNEQYF. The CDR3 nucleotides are TGTGCCAGCAGCCCCGCTGGAAGTAACGAGCAGTACTTC.

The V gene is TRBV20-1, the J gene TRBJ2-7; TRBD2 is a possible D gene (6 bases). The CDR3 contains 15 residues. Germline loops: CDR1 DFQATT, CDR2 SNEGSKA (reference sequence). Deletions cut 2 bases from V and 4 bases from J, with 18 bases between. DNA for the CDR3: TGCAGTGCTAGATCTATAGCGGTAGTCTTATACGAGCAGTACTTC. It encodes CSARSIAVVLYEQYF.

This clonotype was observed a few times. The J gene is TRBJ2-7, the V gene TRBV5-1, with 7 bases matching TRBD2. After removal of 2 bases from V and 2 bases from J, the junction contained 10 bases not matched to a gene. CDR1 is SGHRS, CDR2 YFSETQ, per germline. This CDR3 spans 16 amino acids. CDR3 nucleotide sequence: TGCGCCAGCAGCTTTGCCCTAGCGGAGCCGACCTACGAGCAGTACTTC. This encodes CASSFALAEPTYEQYF.

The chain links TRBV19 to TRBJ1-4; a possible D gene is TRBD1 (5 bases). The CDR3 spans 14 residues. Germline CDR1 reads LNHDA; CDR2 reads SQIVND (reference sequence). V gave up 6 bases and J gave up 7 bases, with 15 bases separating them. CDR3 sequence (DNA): TGTGCCAGTAGGAGAAGGCAGGGAGGTGAAAAACTGTTTTTT. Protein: CASRRRQGGEKLFF.

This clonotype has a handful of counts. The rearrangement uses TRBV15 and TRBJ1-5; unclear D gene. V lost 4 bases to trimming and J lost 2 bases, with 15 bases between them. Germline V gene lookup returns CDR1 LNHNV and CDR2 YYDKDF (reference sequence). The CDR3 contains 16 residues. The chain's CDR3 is CATSILGGSGNQPQHF. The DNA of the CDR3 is TGTGCCACCAGCATACTTGGAGGTTCGGGCAATCAGCCCCAGCATTTT. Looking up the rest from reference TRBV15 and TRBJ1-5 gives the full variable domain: DAMVIQNPRYQVTQFGKPVTLSCSQTLNHNVMYWYQQKSSQAPKLLFHYYDKDFNNEADTPDNFQSRRPNTSFCFLDIRSPGLGDTAMYLCATSILGGSGNQPQHFGDGTRLSIL.